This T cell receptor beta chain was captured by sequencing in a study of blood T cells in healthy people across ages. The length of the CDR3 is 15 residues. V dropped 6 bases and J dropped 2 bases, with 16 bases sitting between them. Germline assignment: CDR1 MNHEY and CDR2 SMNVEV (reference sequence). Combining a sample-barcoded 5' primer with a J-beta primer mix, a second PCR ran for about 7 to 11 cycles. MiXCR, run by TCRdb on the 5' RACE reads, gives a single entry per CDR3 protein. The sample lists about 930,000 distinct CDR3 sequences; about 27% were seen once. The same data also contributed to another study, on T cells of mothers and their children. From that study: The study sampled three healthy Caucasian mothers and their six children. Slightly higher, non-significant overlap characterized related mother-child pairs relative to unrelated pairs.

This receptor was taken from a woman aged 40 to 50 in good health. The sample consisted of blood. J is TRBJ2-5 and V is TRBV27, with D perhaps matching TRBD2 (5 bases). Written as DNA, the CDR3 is TGTGCCAGCAGGCCATGGAGGACGGATCAAGAGACCCAGTACTTC. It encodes CASRPWRTDQETQYF.